One sample yielded the 27 T cell receptor beta chains listed below, sequenced in a study of immune aging and cytomegalovirus after organ transplant. These receptors are not linked to any known antigen. A microwell BD Rhapsody targeted mRNA and AbSeq workflow captured the cells and built the libraries. TCRdb analysed the single-cell sequencing reads with MiXCR anew, one entry per CDR3 protein. The repertoire includes fewer than 25,000 distinct CDR3 sequences, just over 35% of them detected once, and 25% sits in the top ten. The time point was: five sample-tagged time points from pre-transplant (day -1) to day 368 post-transplant, pooled. The sequencing here drew on CMV peptide-activated CD4+ and CD8+ T cells sorted from blood, taken at five time points, pooled. Described subset: sorted CD8+CD137+ and CD4+CD154+ T cells after more than 9 h CMV IE-1 peptide stimulation. These receptors came from a female donor who had a heart transplant and CMV viremia.

The gene calls are TRBV7-9 and TRBJ2-2, with D unclear. CDR1 and CDR2 from the germline V gene are SEHNR and FQNEAQ (reference sequence). Trimming pared 3 bases from V and 5 bases from J, leaving 10 bases between. CDR3 size: 14 residues. CDR3 DNA sequence: TGTGCCAGCAGCTTCCGTCAGACTACCGGGGAGCTGTTTTTT. Translated, it gives CASSFRQTTGELFF.

In its sample, this clonotype ranks as medium-sized. The chain couples TRBV2 to TRBJ1-2; D gene uncertain. The ends were cut back, 6 bases at V and 4 bases at J, with 9 bases in the middle. The CDR3 is 12 residues long. Germline loops: CDR1 SNHLY, CDR2 FYNNEI. The CDR3 is CASSKTPYGYTF. The CDR3 region has the DNA TGTGCCAGCAGCAAAACGCCCTATGGCTACACCTTC. The whole variable domain, filled in from reference TRBV2 and TRBJ1-2, reads EPEVTQTPSHQVTQMGQEVILRCVPISNHLYFYWYRQILGQKVEFLVSFYNNEISEKSEIFDDQFSVERPDGSNFTLKIRSTKLEDSAMYFCASSKTPYGYTFGSGTRLTVV.

The CDR3 nucleotides are TGTGCCAGCAGTGGGACTGTCCAGGGGTATGGCTACACCTTC. The encoded protein is CASSGTVQGYGYTF. The rearrangement links TRBV2 to TRBJ1-2, with D possibly matching TRBD1 (6 bases). Germline V CDR1 and CDR2: SNHLY, FYNNEI. Between the trimmed V and J ends, which lost 4 bases and 5 bases, there was a span of 14 bases. This CDR3 has 14 residues.

The chain uses TRBV6-2 or TRBV6-3 and TRBJ2-7, with 10 nucleotides matching TRBD2. The CDR3 covers 14 residues. V dropped 4 bases and J dropped 9; count of bases not matched to a gene: 9. Germline CDR1 is MNHEY and CDR2 is SVGEGT. CDR3 in DNA: TGTGCCAGCAGTTTGGCTAGCGGGAGAACGTTGCAGTACTTC. It encodes CASSLASGRTLQYF.

The V call is TRBV28, the J call TRBJ1-5; 7 bases fit TRBD1. Trimming cost V 8 bases and J 2 bases; bases outside gene matches: 27. CDR3 length: 21 amino acids. In germline, CDR1 is MDHEN, CDR2 SYDVKM. The CDR3 sequence is CASDAVTGAAGGIYGNQPQHF. DNA of the CDR3: TGTGCCAGCGATGCCGTCACCGGGGCGGCAGGGGGGATCTATGGCAATCAGCCCCAGCATTTT.

Sample share makes this clonotype medium-sized. The rearrangement links TRBV3-1 to TRBJ2-2; no firm D call. CDR1 LGHDT and CDR2 YNNKEL come from the germline V gene (reference sequence). Trimming shortened V by 0 bases and J by 5 bases, and 13 bases separated the two germline ends. The CDR3 has 16 residues. The CDR3 region is CASSQDLAVKTGELFF. The CDR3 bases are TGTGCCAGCAGCCAAGATTTAGCAGTAAAGACCGGGGAGCTGTTTTTT.

This clonotype was counted at least ten times. The junction shows a germline mismatch at one end, possibly a read error. The V and J genes are TRBV3-1 and TRBJ2-7; D is unresolved. The CDR3 length is 14 residues. The germline V gene encodes CDR1 LGHDT and CDR2 YNNKEL (reference sequence). The CDR3 coding sequence is TGTGCCAGCAGCCAAGGCCCCGGAACCTACGATCAGTACTTC. This gives the protein CASSQGPGTYDQYF.

This clonotype was detected once. V and J are TRBV14 and TRBJ1-6; the D is unclear. This CDR3 has 14 amino acids. Germline CDR1 reads SGHDN; CDR2 reads FVKESK. Between the trimmed V and J ends, which lost 0 bases and 13 bases, there was a span of 13 bases. The CDR3 loop reads CASSQETFRRPLHF. Here the CDR3 DNA reads TGTGCCAGCAGCCAAGAGACGTTTCGTAGGCCCCTCCACTTT.

As for this clonotype: An end of the junction does not agree with germline; a read error may underlie this. The chain carries TRBV7-9 and TRBJ1-2, with D perhaps TRBD1 (5 bases). The germline V gene has CDR1 SEHNR and CDR2 FQNEAQ (reference sequence). The CDR3 spans 13 residues. The CDR3 is CASSVQGSRGYAF. CDR3 in DNA: TGTGCCAGCAGCGTTCAGGGATCGAGAGGCTACGCCTTC.

The J gene is TRBJ2-1, the V gene TRBV11-2; 13 bases match TRBD2. The length of the CDR3 is 17 residues. CDR1 and CDR2 from the germline V gene are SGHAT and FQNNGV. Unmatched junction bases numbered 7, after V lost 5 bases and J lost 3 bases. CDR3 bases: TGTGCCAGCAGCGATTGGACTAGCGGGGGTAGCTACAATGAGCAGTTCTTC. It encodes CASSDWTSGGSYNEQFF.

In this sample, this clonotype turned up once. The V gene is TRBV19, the J gene TRBJ1-4; TRBD1 aligns across 7 bases. The CDR3 length is 16 residues. Germline V lookup: CDR1 LNHDA, CDR2 SQIVND (reference sequence). Germline trimming cut 4 bases from V and 16 bases from J; bases unmatched to any gene: 21. CDR3 sequence reads: CASSTRGQDANERPFF. CDR3 bases: TGTGCCAGTAGTACCAGAGGACAGGACGCGAATGAAAGACCGTTTTTT.

As for this clonotype: Germline and junction disagree at one end, which may indicate a read error. The chain recombines TRBV27 with TRBJ1-4, with 9 bases that match TRBD1. Germline V gene sequence: CDR1 MNHEY, CDR2 SMNVEV (reference sequence). The CDR3 runs to 15 residues. The CDR3 DNA sequence: TGTACCAGCAGTTCCCGACAGGGGGGTAGGGAAAAACTGTCTTTT. It encodes CTSSSRQGGREKLSF.

This clonotype occurred many times. The chain carries TRBV7-8 and TRBJ2-6; no firm D call. The CDR3 consists of 18 residues. The ends were cut back, 1 base at V and 0 bases at J, with 13 bases in the middle. Germline CDR1 and CDR2: SGHVS and FQNEAQ. This CDR3 reads CASSLVRTASSGANVLTF. In DNA form, the CDR3 reads TGTGCCAGCAGCTTAGTCCGGACCGCAAGCTCTGGGGCCAACGTCCTGACTTTC.

Remarks on this clonotype: One junction end does not reproduce the germline sequence, and a read error may be involved. This chain links TRBV7-3 with TRBJ1-1, with a tentative D call TRBD1 (5 bases). The length of the CDR3 is 13 residues. Germline CDR1 is SGHTA and CDR2 is FQGTGA. The CDR3: CASSSGTNTESFF. Here the CDR3 DNA reads TGTGCCAGCAGCTCAGGGACGAACACTGAATCTTTCTTT. The complete variable domain, with remaining parts taken from reference TRBV7-3 and TRBJ1-1, reads GAGVSQTPSNKVTEKGKYVELRCDPISGHTALYWYRQSLGQGPEFLIYFQGTGAADDSGLPNDRFFAVRPEGSVSTLKIQRTERGDSAVYLCASSSGTNTESFFGQGTRLTVV.

A word on this clonotype: An end of the junction differs from the germline gene, which may be a read error. The chain employs TRBV5-8 and TRBJ2-7; D ambiguous. Germline assignment: CDR1 SGHTS and CDR2 YDEGEE. The CDR3 length is 12 residues. CDR3 nucleotides: TGCGCCAGCAGCCGGGCGGTCCGCGAGCAGTACTTC. Its protein is CASSRAVREQYF.

J is TRBJ2-5 and V is TRBV7-9, with D perhaps assigned TRBD1 or TRBD2 (6 bases each). Trimming took 8 bases from V and 5 from J, leaving 12 bases between them. CDR3 length: 12 residues. Looked up from germline, CDR1 is SEHNR and CDR2 is FQNEAQ (reference sequence). DNA of the CDR3: TGTGCCAGCCGGCCGGGGGCGGAGACCCAGTACTTC. This gives the protein CASRPGAETQYF. Complete variable domain (other parts from reference TRBV7-9 and TRBJ2-5): DTGVSQNPRHKITKRGQNVTFRCDPISEHNRLYWYRQTLGQGPEFLTYFQNEAQLEKSRLLSDRFSAERPKGSFSTLEIQRTEQGDSAMYLCASRPGAETQYFGPGTRLLVL.

Comments on this clonotype: The junction shows a germline mismatch at one end, possibly a read error. The rearrangement uses TRBV11-2 and TRBJ2-1, with 7 bases lining up with TRBD2. The length of the CDR3 is 14 residues. The germline CDR1 and CDR2 sequences are SGHAT and FQNNGV. For the CDR3, the DNA is TGTGCCAGCAGCTTGGGGAGGGCCTCGGGTGAGCAGCTCTTC. It encodes CASSLGRASGEQLF.

The J gene is TRBJ2-1, the V gene TRBV7-2; D not certain. This CDR3 contains 15 residues. Germline V gene lookup returns CDR1 SGHTA and CDR2 FQGNSA. V gave up 1 base and J gave up 2 bases, with 9 bases separating them. In nucleotides, the CDR3 is TGTGCCAGCAGCTTAGACTGGCCCCCCTACAATGAGCAGTTCTTC. Its protein product is CASSLDWPPYNEQFF.

This clonotype was counted many times. This chain uses TRBV19 with TRBJ1-4; D call uncertain. CDR1 and CDR2 (germline): LNHDA, SQIVND (reference sequence). This CDR3 has 14 amino acids. V dropped 2 bases and J dropped 0 bases, with 4 bases sitting between them. The DNA for the CDR3 is TGTGCCAGTAGTATAACTGCAACTAATGAAAAACTGTTTTTT. Its translation is CASSITATNEKLFF.

This clonotype was seen ten or more times. J is TRBJ2-3 and V is TRBV5-1, with TRBD2 matching 14 bases. The germline V gene has CDR1 SGHRS and CDR2 YFSETQ. This CDR3 is built from 19 residues. Losses at the gene ends were 0 bases for V and 1 base for J; bases not matched to a gene: 7. CDR3 DNA: TGCGCCAGCAGCTTGGGACTAGCGGGAGGGCCAGGTGGCACAGATACGCAGTATTTT. It yields the protein CASSLGLAGGPGGTDTQYF.

The J gene is TRBJ1-1, the V gene TRBV5-1; a weak D match, TRBD1 (6 bases). The V gene lost 1 base and the J gene lost 5 bases, with 12 bases spanning the gap. Germline CDR1 and CDR2: SGHRS and YFSETQ. The CDR3 totals 14 residues. CDR3 DNA sequence: TGCGCCAGCAGCTTGAAGAGGGGGGCTACTGAAGCTTTCTTT. It encodes CASSLKRGATEAFF.

There are a few counts of this clonotype. The rearrangement uses TRBV18 and TRBJ1-1; 7 positions agree with TRBD1. CDR3 length: 18 residues. Germline V gene data show CDR1 as KGHSH and CDR2 as LQKENI. V was pared by 3 bases and J by 1 base, with 14 bases of the junction left unmatched. The CDR3 sequence: CASSPEPGQRRRNTEAFF. CDR3 nucleotides: TGTGCCAGCTCACCGGAGCCGGGACAGAGGAGAAGGAACACTGAAGCTTTCTTT.

This clonotype showed up many times. At one boundary the junction diverges from the germline segment, which might be a read error. The CDR3 DNA reads as TGCAGTGCCAGAGATATTTCTCCCGACTGGGGGCGATCAGGGACCCAGTACTTC. Its translation is CSARDISPDWGRSGTQYF. The rearrangement links TRBV20-1 to TRBJ2-5; a weak D match, TRBD1 (6 bases). Germline V gene lookup returns CDR1 DFQATT and CDR2 SNEGSKA (reference sequence). CDR3 size: 18 residues.

This clonotype was observed a few times. This chain connects TRBV10-2 to TRBJ2-7, with TRBD2 identical over 9 bases. Germline V CDR1 and CDR2: WSHSY, SAAADI. The CDR3 consists of 15 residues. V gave up 6 bases and J gave up 4 bases; unmatched junction bases: 10. Written as DNA, the CDR3 is TGCGCCAGCAGGGCCCATAGCGGGGGACATTACGAGCAGTACTTC. It specifies CASRAHSGGHYEQYF.

This clonotype was detected ten times or more. The V and J genes are TRBV28 and TRBJ2-1; TRBD2 agrees at 10 bases. CDR1 and CDR2 (germline): MDHEN, SYDVKM. This CDR3 is 15 amino acids long. After removal of 6 bases from V and 8 bases from J, the junction contained 10 bases not matched to a gene. The CDR3 bases are TGTGCCAGCAGGCTAGCGGGAGAAGTAGTTCATGAGCAGTTCTTC. Its protein is CASRLAGEVVHEQFF.

This clonotype was seen a handful of times. This chain joins TRBV24-1 and TRBJ2-1, with 12 bases lining up with TRBD2. CDR1 is KGHDR, CDR2 SFDVKD, per germline. This CDR3 region has 14 residues. The V and J ends lost 9 bases and 8 bases, in that order; junction bases with no gene match: 7. The CDR3 loop reads CATAATSGSYEQFF. DNA for the CDR3: TGTGCCACCGCCGCGACTAGCGGGAGTTATGAGCAGTTCTTC.

The chain carries TRBV12-5 and TRBJ1-2; the D is unclear. CDR3 length: 16 amino acids. Germline assignment: CDR1 LGHNT and CDR2 FRNRAP. V gave up 4 bases and J gave up 2 bases, with 17 bases separating them. CDR3: CASGSSVGGWNYGYTF. DNA for the CDR3: TGTGCTAGTGGTTCTTCAGTGGGAGGGTGGAACTATGGCTACACCTTC. The entire variable domain, with the rest obtained from reference TRBV12-5 and TRBJ1-2, is as follows: DARVTQTPRHKVTEMGQEVTMRCQPILGHNTVFWYRQTMMQGLELLAYFRNRAPLDDSGMPKDRFSAEMPDATLATLKIQPSEPRDSAVYFCASGSSVGGWNYGYTFGSGTRLTVV.